These 4 T cell receptor beta chains were sequenced from one sample in a study of immune evolution from preneoplasia to lung adenocarcinoma. The method was immunoSEQ multiplex PCR; TCRdb's version includes in-frame clones alone and lacks a portion of them. The data show a few thousand clones, roughly 90% seen once. The sample comprised FFPE adjacent normal lung tissue. These receptors originate from a person aged 65 to 85 with lung adenocarcinoma.

The chain is built from TRBV10-3 and TRBJ2-1; the match to TRBD2 covers 8 bases. This CDR3 region has 14 residues. V lost 6 bases, J lost 8 bases, and 9 bases stayed unmatched. Germline loops: CDR1 ENHRY, CDR2 SYGVKD. DNA of the CDR3: TGTGCCATCAGGGGAACGGGAGGGCCGGATGAGCAGTTCTTC. It encodes CAIRGTGGPDEQFF.

The rearrangement links TRBV11-3 to TRBJ2-3; the match to TRBD2 covers 16 bases. The CDR3 extends over 16 amino acids. CDR1 and CDR2 from the germline V gene are SGHNT and YENEEA. The V and J ends lost 5 bases and 5 bases, in that order; junction bases with no gene match: 4. CDR3 DNA: TGTGCCAGCAGCGTGGGGACTAGCGGGGGGGGAGATACGCAGTATTTT. Protein product: CASSVGTSGGGDTQYF.

The chain joins TRBV28 to TRBJ2-7; D is possibly TRBD1 (6 bases). In germline, CDR1 is MDHEN, CDR2 SYDVKM. V dropped 6 bases and J dropped 2 bases, with 14 bases sitting between them. There are 14 residues in the CDR3. CDR3 DNA sequence: TGTGCCAGCAGATTACAGGGAAACCCCTACGAGCAGTACTTC. It translates to CASRLQGNPYEQYF.

The J gene is TRBJ2-7, the V gene TRBV20-1; D gene ambiguous. The ends were cut back, 6 bases at V and 7 bases at J, with 13 bases in the middle. This CDR3 is built from 11 residues. CDR1 and CDR2 from the germline V gene are DFQATT and SNEGSKA (reference sequence). The CDR3, as DNA: TGCAGTGCCGAAGAGAGTTGGGAGCAGTACTTC. Translation: CSAEESWEQYF.